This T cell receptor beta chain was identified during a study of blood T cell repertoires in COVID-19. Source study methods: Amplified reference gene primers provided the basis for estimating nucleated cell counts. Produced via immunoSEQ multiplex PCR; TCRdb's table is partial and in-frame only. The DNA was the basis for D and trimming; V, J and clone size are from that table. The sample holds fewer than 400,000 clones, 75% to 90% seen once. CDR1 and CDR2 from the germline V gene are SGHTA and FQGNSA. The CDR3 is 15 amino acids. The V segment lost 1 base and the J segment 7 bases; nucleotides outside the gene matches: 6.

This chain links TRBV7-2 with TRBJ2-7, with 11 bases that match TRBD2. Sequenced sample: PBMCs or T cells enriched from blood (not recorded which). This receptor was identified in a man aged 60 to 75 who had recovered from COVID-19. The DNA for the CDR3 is TGTGCCAGCAGCTTAGTACTAGCGGGAGCGGGTGAGCAGTACTTC. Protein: CASSLVLAGAGEQYF.